This TCR beta chain was recovered during a study of read filtering for tumor transcriptome and immune sequencing (dated by TCRdb to the early 2020s). Turning to the overall study: The cohort had roughly 18 male and 11 to 15 female patients with a mean age of around 66 years, ranging from about 45 to 85. By revised international staging, fewer than ten patients were R-ISS I, about 17 were R-ISS II and roughly 7 were R-ISS III. After DNase treatment, whole-transcriptome libraries were prepared using the TruSeq RNA Access Library Prep Kit. Per sample, about 3.5 to 11 million TCR-region mapped reads were obtained with IR-seq, compared with only 85 to 1273 with RNA-seq. Using the same bone marrow samples, the study ran both targeted immune repertoire sequencing and bulk whole-transcriptome sequencing and then compared the TCR repertoires from each method. As a main aim, a read-filtering strategy for immune repertoire data was addressed, with the specific question being whether clonotypes supported by a single read should be removed. Study-wide findings and limitations: Compared with RNA-seq, IR-seq captured clonotypes at much greater depth and more reliably, and a smaller IR-seq throughput was enough to identify most of the shared clonotypes. In IR-seq, single-read clonotypes were approximately 80% of clonotypes but 3% to 4% of total reads; in RNA-seq they were roughly 72% of clonotypes and less than 45% of reads. The correlation between IR-seq and RNA-seq shared clonotype proportions rose when single-read clonotypes were removed. The sorted CD138-negative fraction was not purified T cells but a mixed bone marrow immune population.

TCR libraries were constructed from 350 to 400 ng RNA using the Immunoverse kit, and molecular barcoded adaptors covering alpha/delta and beta/gamma chains were employed. TCR library preparation used the same RNA that was used for transcriptome sequencing. Sequencing of the TCR libraries was done on an Illumina HiSeq 4000 with 2 x 150 cycles. The study's own analysis went as follows. TCR reads were aligned to human V, D, J and C references and assembled into CDR3 clonotypes with MiXCR, including quality filtering and error correction. The tcR package in R was used to analyze clonotype counts and gene usage diversity. Raw mapping reads were checked after the RNA-seq reads had been mapped by STAR aligner version 2.5.3a onto the human GRCh37 genome. To test how sequencing depth affects detected clonotypes, IR-seq fastq files were randomly downsampled with Seqtk 1.3. TCRdb itself trimmed the public reads at Q25 with fastp, ran MiXCR and retained productive beta chains. For every CDR3 protein sequence, its rows merge into one entry that carries the most common genes and DNA. The V and J calls were not made by the authors but by TCRdb's processing. This sample holds 43,000 or so distinct CDR3 sequences; about 20% were observed only once. The ten largest clones take up under 40% of the sample.

In regard to this clonotype: The target of this receptor is not known. At one end the junction does not follow the germline gene, possibly because of a read error.

Bone marrow was sampled from every patient at the time of active disease. Ficoll-Hypaque density gradient centrifugation was used to isolate bone marrow mononuclear cells. CD138-negative cells were obtained by negative selection after labeling with CD138 magnetic microbeads on a MACS separator, removing myeloma plasma cells. Flow cytometry with CD138 antibodies on an Attune NxT was used to check how pure the isolated cells were. Total RNA was extracted with TRIzol reagent and quantified with a NanoDrop spectrophotometer. Paired RNA-seq and IR-seq were performed on each patient's CD138-negative bone marrow sample. Sequences were obtained from a population of CD138-negative cells sorted from bone marrow. According to the study, the label for this sample's cell subset or site signals: bone marrow mononuclear cells depleted of CD138+ plasma/myeloma cells by negative magnetic selection. The clonotype was recovered from a donor aged 40 or over with multiple myeloma.

The CDR3 reads CASSSRQRPNSEVFF. The nucleotides are TGTGCCAGCAGTTCAAGACAAAGACCGAACTCTGAAGTTTTCTTT. Recombination connected TRBV12-3 or TRBV12-4 to TRBJ1-1; the D segment cannot be called with confidence. The CDR3 spans 15 residues, from the cysteine through the phenylalanine. Just the 45-base CDR3 DNA is kept, in frame starting at base 1.